This T cell receptor (beta chain) derives from a study of glioma-infiltrating T cells after dendritic cell vaccination. About the research overall: Three intradermal dendritic cell vaccine injections were given every two weeks.

Isocitrate dehydrogenase mutation was absent in all glioblastoma patients. In regard to this clone: The sample contains more than one DNA sequence encoding this CDR3.

TCRdb's copy holds only in-frame clones and misses some; the assay was immunoSEQ multiplex PCR. The table records about 73,000 clones, over 70% of them present only once. In germline, CDR1 is SGHRS, CDR2 YFSETQ. The ends were cut back, 0 bases at V and 0 bases at J, with 6 bases in the middle. CDR3 length equals 15 residues. The V call is TRBV5-1, the J call TRBJ2-2; D call uncertain. This sample comprised blood, obtained before dendritic cell vaccination. This TCR came from a human donor with glioblastoma. The CDR3 is CASSLGLTNTGELFF. CDR3 coding DNA: TGCGCCAGCAGCTTGGGGCTGACGAACACCGGGGAGCTGTTTTTT.